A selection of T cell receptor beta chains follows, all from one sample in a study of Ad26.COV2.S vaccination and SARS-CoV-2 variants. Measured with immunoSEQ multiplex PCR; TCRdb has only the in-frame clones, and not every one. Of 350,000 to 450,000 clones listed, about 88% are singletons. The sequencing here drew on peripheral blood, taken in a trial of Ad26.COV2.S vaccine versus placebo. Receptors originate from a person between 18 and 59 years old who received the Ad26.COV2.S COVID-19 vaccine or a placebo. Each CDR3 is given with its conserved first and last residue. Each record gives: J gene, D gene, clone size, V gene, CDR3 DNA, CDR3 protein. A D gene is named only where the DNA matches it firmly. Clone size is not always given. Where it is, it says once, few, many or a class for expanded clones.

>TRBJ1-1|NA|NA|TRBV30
TGTGCCTGGAGTTTGACCGGTGAAGCTTTCTTT
CAWSLTGEAFF
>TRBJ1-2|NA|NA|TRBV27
TGTGCCAGCAGTTCCCCTCGGGAAGGGAGCGACTATGGCTACACCTTC
CASSSPREGSDYGYTF
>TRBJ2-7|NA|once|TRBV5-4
TGTGCCAGCAGCTCCGGGACGCAAGCCTACGAGCAGTACTTC
CASSSGTQAYEQYF
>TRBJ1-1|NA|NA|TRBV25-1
TGTGCCAGCAGACGGGACGAGGGGATGAACACTGAAGCTTTCTTT
CASRRDEGMNTEAFF
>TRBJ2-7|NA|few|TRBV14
TGTGCCAGCAGCGGACCTTCCTCGGGCTACGAGCAGTACTTC
CASSGPSSGYEQYF
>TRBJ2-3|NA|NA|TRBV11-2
TGTGCCAGCAGCTTAGCCGGGACGCAGTATTTT
CASSLAGTQYF
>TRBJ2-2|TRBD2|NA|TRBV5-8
TGTGCCAGCAGCTTGGCAAGCGGGAGGAATACCGGGGAGCTGTTTTTT
CASSLASGRNTGELFF
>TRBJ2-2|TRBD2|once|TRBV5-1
TGCGCCAGCAGCTTTGCGGGAGGGCCGGGCACCGGGGAGCTGTTTTTT
CASSFAGGPGTGELFF
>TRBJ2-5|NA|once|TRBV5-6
TGTGCCAGCAGCTTGTTCCCCCAGGCGCAAGAGACCCAGTACTTC
CASSLFPQAQETQYF
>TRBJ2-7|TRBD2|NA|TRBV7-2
TGTGCCAGCAGCTTAGTGTCTAGCGGACCATCCTACGAGCAGTACTTC
CASSLVSSGPSYEQYF
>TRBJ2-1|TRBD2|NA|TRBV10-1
TGCGCCAGCAGTGAGCCCGGGACTAGCGGACTCAATGAGCAGTTCTTC
CASSEPGTSGLNEQFF
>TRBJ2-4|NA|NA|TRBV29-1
TGCAGCGGCTGGACCAGCCTCAAAAACATTCAGTACTTC
CSGWTSLKNIQYF
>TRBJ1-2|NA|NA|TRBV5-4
TGTGCCAGCAGAGTGAATTCTAACTATGGCTACACCTTC
CASRVNSNYGYTF
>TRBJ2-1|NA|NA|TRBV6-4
TGTGCCAGCAGTGACCCAGGGTGGGGTCTTAATGAGCAGTTCTTC
CASSDPGWGLNEQFF
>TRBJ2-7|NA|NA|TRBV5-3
TGTGCCAGAAGCCCATATTCCGGGGTCGTTCCCGGGAGAAGCTACGAGCAGTACTTC
CARSPYSGVVPGRSYEQYF
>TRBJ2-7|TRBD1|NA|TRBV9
TGTGCCAGCAGCGTAGGGGACAGGGACCGATACGAGCAGTACTTC
CASSVGDRDRYEQYF
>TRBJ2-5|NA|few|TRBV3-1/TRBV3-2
TGTGCCAGCAGCCAAGAGACCCAGTACTTC
CASSQETQYF
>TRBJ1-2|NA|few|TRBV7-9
TGTGCCAGCAGCTTACTTACAGCACCGAGAGGCTACACCTTC
CASSLLTAPRGYTF
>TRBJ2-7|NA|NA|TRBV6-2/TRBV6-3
TGTGCCAGCAGTTACACCCGTATGATTGGTGAGCAGTACTTC
CASSYTRMIGEQYF
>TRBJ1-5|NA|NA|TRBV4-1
TGCGCCAGCAGCCAAGGAGAGGGTCCCCAGCATTTT
CASSQGEGPQHF
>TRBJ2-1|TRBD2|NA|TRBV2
TGTGCCAGCAGTGAAGTCCCCGGGACTAGCCCCTCCAATGAGCAGTTCTTC
CASSEVPGTSPSNEQFF
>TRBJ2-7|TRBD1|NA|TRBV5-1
TGCGCCAGCAGGTTTGCCGGGACAGTCACCTACGAGCAGTACTTC
CASRFAGTVTYEQYF
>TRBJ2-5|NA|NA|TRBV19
TGTGCCAGTAGTATCCGGCCCGGAGTGAAGACCCAGTACTTC
CASSIRPGVKTQYF
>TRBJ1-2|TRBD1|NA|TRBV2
TGTGCCAGCAGACAACTTAGCCGGGACAGGGGAAAGGGAGGCTACACCTTC
CASRQLSRDRGKGGYTF
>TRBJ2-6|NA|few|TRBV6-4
TGTGCCAGCAGTGACAAGGGCTCTGGGGCCAACGTCCTGACTTTC
CASSDKGSGANVLTF
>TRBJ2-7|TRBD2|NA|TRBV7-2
TGTGCCAGCAGCTTAGGGCGACTAGCGGGAAGTTACGAGCAGTACTTC
CASSLGRLAGSYEQYF
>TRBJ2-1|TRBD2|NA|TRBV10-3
TGTGCCATCAGTGATTCCGGGACTAGAGTCTACAATGAGCAGTTCTTC
CAISDSGTRVYNEQFF
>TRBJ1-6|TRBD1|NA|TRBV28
TGTGCCAGCAGTTTCAACAGGGGGCTGGGATCACCCCTCCACTTT
CASSFNRGLGSPLHF
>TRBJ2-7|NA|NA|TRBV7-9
TGTGCCAGCAGCTTACCCCAAGGACCTAAGTTGGACGAGCAGTACTTC
CASSLPQGPKLDEQYF
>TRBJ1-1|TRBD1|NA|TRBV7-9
TGTGCCAGCAGCCTCCTCGGGACAGGCTCCCACACTGAAGCTTTCTTT
CASSLLGTGSHTEAFF
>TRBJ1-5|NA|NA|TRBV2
TGTGCCAGTTCACCGGGACAATTTAGCAATCAGCCCCAGCATTTT
CASSPGQFSNQPQHF
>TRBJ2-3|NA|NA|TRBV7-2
TGTGCCAGCAGCTTAGTACTCGCAGATACGCAGTATTTT
CASSLVLADTQYF
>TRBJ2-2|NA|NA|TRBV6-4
TGTGCCAGCAGAGAGGAGTGGGCCGGGGAGCTGTTTTTT
CASREEWAGELFF
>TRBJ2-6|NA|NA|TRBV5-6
TGTGCCAGCAGCTTGTACGGTCTTGGGGCCAACGTCCTGACTTTC
CASSLYGLGANVLTF
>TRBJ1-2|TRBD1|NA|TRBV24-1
TGTGCCACCAGTGATGGGGACAGGGTGGGTGGCTACACCTTC
CATSDGDRVGGYTF
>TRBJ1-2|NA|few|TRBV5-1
TGCGCCAGCAGCTGGGGCGGGGACTATGGCTACACCTTC
CASSWGGDYGYTF
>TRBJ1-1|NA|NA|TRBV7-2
TGTGCCAGCAGCTCTTCCCCTACTGGGGTGGGGACTGAAGCTTTCTTT
CASSSSPTGVGTEAFF
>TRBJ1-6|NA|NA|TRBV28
TGTGCCAGCGGACTCTCGGGGGAATATTATAATTCACCCCTCCACTTT
CASGLSGEYYNSPLHF
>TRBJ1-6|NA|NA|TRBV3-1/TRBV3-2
TGTGCCAGCAGCCAAGGGAGCGGTGGGGATTCACCCCTCCACTTT
CASSQGSGGDSPLHF
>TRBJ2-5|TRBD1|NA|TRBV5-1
TGCGCCAGCAGCCCCGGACAGGAGGAGACCCAGTACTTC
CASSPGQEETQYF
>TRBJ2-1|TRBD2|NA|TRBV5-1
TGCGCCAGCAGCTCGGAGGGACTAGCTTCCAATGAGCAGTTCTTC
CASSSEGLASNEQFF
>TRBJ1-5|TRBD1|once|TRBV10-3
TGTGCCATCAGTGAGTCCGCCCCAGGGGGCTACAGCAATCAGCCCCAGCATTTT
CAISESAPGGYSNQPQHF
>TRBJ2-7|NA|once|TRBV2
TGTGCCAGCAGTCCGGGACACCCCTACGAGCAGTACTTC
CASSPGHPYEQYF
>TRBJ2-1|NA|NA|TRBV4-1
TGCGCCAGCAGCCAAGTGTCGTGGCTATCGGTCTCCTACAATGAGCAGTTCTTC
CASSQVSWLSVSYNEQFF